The T cell receptor (beta chain) under discussion was sequenced for a study of T cell responses to AZD1222 COVID-19 vaccine. This clone appeared a single time. Its antigen is unknown. General study results and limits: Spike-specific TCR repertoires showed rising breadth and depth after two AZD1222 doses. The repertoires were collected only after the peak T cell response. In the spike-specific TCR repertoire, nearly half reportedly target unmutated variant regions.

Profiled with immunoSEQ multiplex PCR; TCRdb holds only in-frame clones, not every one. Of some 140,000 clones listed, about 88% are singletons. Trimming took off 0 bases at V and 2 bases at J, with 13 bases between the two ends. Looked up from germline, CDR1 is SGHTA and CDR2 is FQGNSA. CDR3 length: 16 residues. Sample: peripheral blood, taken on day 0 of AZD1222 vaccination. V and J are TRBV7-2 and TRBJ1-1; D perhaps matches TRBD1 (5 bases). The receptor was isolated from an adult in good health. The CDR3 DNA sequence: TGTGCCAGCAGCTTAGCCTCCAGGGCAGAAAACACTGAAGCTTTCTTT. Translation: CASSLASRAENTEAFF. Drawing the rest from reference TRBV7-2 and TRBJ1-1, the complete variable domain is GAGVSQSPSNKVTEKGKDVELRCDPISGHTALYWYRQSLGQGLEFLIYFQGNSAPDKSGLPSDRFSAERTGGSVSTLTIQRTQQEDSAVYLCASSLASRAENTEAFFGQGTRLTVV.